These T cell receptor beta chains were read from a single sample in a study of T cell responses to AZD1222 COVID-19 vaccine. The method was immunoSEQ multiplex PCR; TCRdb's version includes in-frame clones alone and lacks a portion of them. The table shows 110,000 to 150,000 clones, with more than 90% occurring only once. The source was peripheral blood, collected on day 0 of AZD1222 vaccination. These receptors were collected from an adult in good health. Each CDR3 is given with its conserved first and last residue. Each record gives: J gene, D gene, V gene, clone size, CDR3 DNA, CDR3 protein. A D gene is named only where the DNA matches it firmly. Size values are once, few and many counts, or a class for expanded clones, and some rows have none.

j_gene: TRBJ1-1; d_gene: NA; v_gene: TRBV19; abundance: NA; CDR3nt: TGTGCCAGTAGACTCCGGGGACGGCCTAACACTGAAGCTTTCTTT; CDR3aa: CASRLRGRPNTEAFF
j_gene: TRBJ1-6; d_gene: NA; v_gene: TRBV29-1; abundance: NA; CDR3nt: TGCAGCGTTGGGCAGGACCATAATTCACCCCTCCACTTT; CDR3aa: CSVGQDHNSPLHF
j_gene: TRBJ1-4; d_gene: NA; v_gene: TRBV5-1; abundance: NA; CDR3nt: TGCGCCAGCAGCTTGGCTTGGGCGACAACTAATGAAAAACTGTTTTTT; CDR3aa: CASSLAWATTNEKLFF
j_gene: TRBJ1-5; d_gene: NA; v_gene: TRBV2; abundance: NA; CDR3nt: TGTGCCAGCAGTACCCAACCGGGACAGCCCCAGCATTTT; CDR3aa: CASSTQPGQPQHF
j_gene: TRBJ1-2; d_gene: TRBD1; v_gene: TRBV19; abundance: NA; CDR3nt: TGTGCCAGTAGTGCACTCTCCGGGACAGGGGGCGATAGTAACTATGGCTACACCTTC; CDR3aa: CASSALSGTGGDSNYGYTF
j_gene: TRBJ2-3; d_gene: NA; v_gene: TRBV4-2; abundance: NA; CDR3nt: TGTGCCAGCAGCCCGCAGGCATCATCGGGAGAGGGGGCAGATACGCAGTATTTT; CDR3aa: CASSPQASSGEGADTQYF
j_gene: TRBJ1-4; d_gene: NA; v_gene: TRBV4-1; abundance: NA; CDR3nt: TGCGCCAGCAGCCCCCGGGTGGGGGCGCCAAATGAAAAACTGTTTTTT; CDR3aa: CASSPRVGAPNEKLFF
j_gene: TRBJ2-3; d_gene: NA; v_gene: TRBV5-1; abundance: NA; CDR3nt: TGCGCCAGCAGCTTAGAGGGCACAGATACGCAGTATTTT; CDR3aa: CASSLEGTDTQYF
j_gene: TRBJ2-3; d_gene: TRBD1; v_gene: TRBV28; abundance: NA; CDR3nt: TGTGCCAGCAGTTCTCTCTTTGGGACAGGGGGCTCGGGAGATACGCAGTATTTT; CDR3aa: CASSSLFGTGGSGDTQYF
j_gene: TRBJ2-5; d_gene: TRBD1; v_gene: TRBV11-3; abundance: NA; CDR3nt: TGTGCCAGCAGCCCTAACAGGGGAGAGACCCAGTACTTC; CDR3aa: CASSPNRGETQYF
j_gene: TRBJ2-3; d_gene: TRBD2; v_gene: TRBV7-3; abundance: NA; CDR3nt: TGTGCCAGCAGCCCCCAGTCAGCGGGAGGGGATACGCAGTATTTT; CDR3aa: CASSPQSAGGDTQYF
j_gene: TRBJ2-5; d_gene: TRBD2; v_gene: TRBV2; abundance: NA; CDR3nt: TGTGCCAGCAGTGTGACTAGCGGAGAGCAAGAGACCCAGTACTTC; CDR3aa: CASSVTSGEQETQYF
j_gene: TRBJ1-1; d_gene: NA; v_gene: TRBV5-6; abundance: NA; CDR3nt: TGTGCCAGCAGCCCCCCTGGGAAATCGAGAACTGAAGCTTTCTTT; CDR3aa: CASSPPGKSRTEAFF
j_gene: TRBJ1-4; d_gene: NA; v_gene: TRBV19; abundance: NA; CDR3nt: TGTGCCAGTACCCCCGACCGCCGGGGGGGACTTAATGAAAAACTGTTTTTT; CDR3aa: CASTPDRRGGLNEKLFF
j_gene: TRBJ2-2; d_gene: TRBD2; v_gene: TRBV2; abundance: NA; CDR3nt: TGTGCCAGCTCGAGACTAGCGGGAGATATCACCGGGGAGCTGTTTTTT; CDR3aa: CASSRLAGDITGELFF
j_gene: TRBJ1-4; d_gene: NA; v_gene: TRBV2; abundance: NA; CDR3nt: TGTGCCAGCAACGGGGAAACTAATGAAAAACTGTTTTTT; CDR3aa: CASNGETNEKLFF
j_gene: TRBJ2-1; d_gene: NA; v_gene: TRBV19; abundance: NA; CDR3nt: TGTGCCAGTGGGGTCGCAGGATACGACAATGAGCAGTTCTTC; CDR3aa: CASGVAGYDNEQFF
j_gene: TRBJ2-1; d_gene: NA; v_gene: TRBV6-4; abundance: NA; CDR3nt: TGTGCCAGCAGTGACTCGGGACAAGGTGAGCAGTTCTTC; CDR3aa: CASSDSGQGEQFF
j_gene: TRBJ2-1; d_gene: TRBD2; v_gene: TRBV20-1; abundance: once; CDR3nt: TGCAGTGCTAGTGGGACTAGCGGGCCTACCTACAATGAGCAGTTCTTC; CDR3aa: CSASGTSGPTYNEQFF
j_gene: TRBJ1-1; d_gene: NA; v_gene: TRBV4-1; abundance: NA; CDR3nt: TGCGCCAGCAGCCAAATGAAAGAGGCAGCTTTCTTT; CDR3aa: CASSQMKEAAFF
j_gene: TRBJ1-1; d_gene: NA; v_gene: TRBV5-1; abundance: NA; CDR3nt: TGCGCCAGCAGCCGGACCATCAGCGGGGACACTGAAGCTTTCTTT; CDR3aa: CASSRTISGDTEAFF
j_gene: TRBJ2-1; d_gene: TRBD2; v_gene: TRBV9; abundance: NA; CDR3nt: TGTGCCAGCAGCTTTAGCGGGAGATTCCAGAATGAGCAGTTCTTC; CDR3aa: CASSFSGRFQNEQFF
j_gene: TRBJ2-1; d_gene: NA; v_gene: TRBV7-9; abundance: NA; CDR3nt: TGTGCCAGCAGCCCTAAGATCAGAATCTCCTACAATGAGCAGTTCTTC; CDR3aa: CASSPKIRISYNEQFF
j_gene: TRBJ1-2; d_gene: NA; v_gene: TRBV5-4; abundance: NA; CDR3nt: TGTGCCAGCAGCCACGACGGCAGGGGTTATGGCTACACCTTC; CDR3aa: CASSHDGRGYGYTF
j_gene: TRBJ2-5; d_gene: NA; v_gene: TRBV15; abundance: NA; CDR3nt: TGTGCCACCGGGTCGAGGTCACAAGAGACCCAGTACTTC; CDR3aa: CATGSRSQETQYF
j_gene: TRBJ2-1; d_gene: TRBD1; v_gene: TRBV5-1; abundance: few; CDR3nt: TGCGCCAGCAGCTTGAGGTCGGGACAGCTCGTCAATGAGCAGTTCTTC; CDR3aa: CASSLRSGQLVNEQFF
j_gene: TRBJ1-2; d_gene: NA; v_gene: TRBV6-5; abundance: NA; CDR3nt: TGTGCCAGCAGTTACTCAGGGACCTATGGCTACACCTTC; CDR3aa: CASSYSGTYGYTF
j_gene: TRBJ2-1; d_gene: NA; v_gene: TRBV4-1; abundance: NA; CDR3nt: TGCGCCAGCAGCTCCCAAAGCATAAGTTCAGGGTACAATGAGCAGTTCTTC; CDR3aa: CASSSQSISSGYNEQFF
j_gene: TRBJ2-6; d_gene: TRBD1; v_gene: TRBV5-1; abundance: NA; CDR3nt: TGCGCCAGCAGCTGGGCAGGGGGCGCTACTGGGGCCAACGTCCTGACTTTC; CDR3aa: CASSWAGGATGANVLTF
j_gene: TRBJ1-4; d_gene: NA; v_gene: TRBV5-1; abundance: NA; CDR3nt: TGCGCCAGCAGCCCCGGAAGTGGGGAAAATGAAAAACTGTTTTTT; CDR3aa: CASSPGSGENEKLFF
j_gene: TRBJ1-3; d_gene: NA; v_gene: TRBV28; abundance: NA; CDR3nt: TGTGCCAGCAGTTTAGGCAGCCCTGGAAACACCATATATTTT; CDR3aa: CASSLGSPGNTIYF
j_gene: TRBJ2-5; d_gene: TRBD2; v_gene: TRBV30; abundance: once; CDR3nt: TGTGCCTGGAACTATGGGACTAGCTGGGAGACCCAGTACTTC; CDR3aa: CAWNYGTSWETQYF
j_gene: TRBJ2-1; d_gene: NA; v_gene: TRBV24-1; abundance: NA; CDR3nt: TGTGCCACCAGTGATCCCGTTGAGGATTACAATGAGCAGTTCTTC; CDR3aa: CATSDPVEDYNEQFF
j_gene: TRBJ1-2; d_gene: TRBD1; v_gene: TRBV5-1; abundance: NA; CDR3nt: TGCGCCAGCAGCATGGACAGGGCTAACTATGGCTACACCTTC; CDR3aa: CASSMDRANYGYTF